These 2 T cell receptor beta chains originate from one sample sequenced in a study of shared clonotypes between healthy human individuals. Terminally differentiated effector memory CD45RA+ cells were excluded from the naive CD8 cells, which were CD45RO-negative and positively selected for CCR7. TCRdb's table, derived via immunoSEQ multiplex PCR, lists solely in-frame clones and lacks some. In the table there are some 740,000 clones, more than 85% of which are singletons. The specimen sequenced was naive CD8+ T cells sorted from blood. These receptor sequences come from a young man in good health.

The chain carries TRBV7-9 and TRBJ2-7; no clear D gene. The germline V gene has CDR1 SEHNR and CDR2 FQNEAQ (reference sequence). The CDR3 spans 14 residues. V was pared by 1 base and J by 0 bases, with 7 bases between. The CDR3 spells CASSLVAGSYEQYF. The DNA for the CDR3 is TGTGCCAGCAGCTTAGTGGCAGGCTCCTACGAGCAGTACTTC.

In DNA form, the CDR3 reads TGTGCCAGCAGCTTCTGGGACAGGGCGGTTCAAGAGACCCAGTACTTC. Protein: CASSFWDRAVQETQYF. This chain links TRBV7-8 with TRBJ2-5, with 9 bases that match TRBD1. This CDR3 is built from 16 residues. The V gene end was trimmed by 3 bases and the J gene end by 2 bases; junction bases not matched to a gene: 7. CDR1 and CDR2 from the germline V gene are SGHVS and FQNEAQ. Full variable domain (missing parts from reference TRBV7-8 and TRBJ2-5): GAGVSQSPRYKVAKRGQDVALRCDPISGHVSLFWYQQALGQGPEFLTYFQNEAQLDKSGLPSDRFFAERPEGSVSTLKIQRTQQEDSAVYLCASSFWDRAVQETQYFGPGTRLLVL.